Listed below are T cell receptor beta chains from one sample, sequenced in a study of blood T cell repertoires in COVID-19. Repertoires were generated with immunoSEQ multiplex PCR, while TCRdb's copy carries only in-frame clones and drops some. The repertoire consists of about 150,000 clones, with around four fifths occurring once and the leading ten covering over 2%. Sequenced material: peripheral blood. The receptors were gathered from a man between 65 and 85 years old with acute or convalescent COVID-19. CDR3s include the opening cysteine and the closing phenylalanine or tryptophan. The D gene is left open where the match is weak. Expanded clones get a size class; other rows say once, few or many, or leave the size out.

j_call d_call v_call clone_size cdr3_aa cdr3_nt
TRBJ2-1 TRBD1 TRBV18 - CASSPSGGIEAYNEQFF TGTGCCAGCTCACCGTCAGGGGGCATAGAGGCCTACAATGAGCAGTTCTTC
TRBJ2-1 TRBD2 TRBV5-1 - CASSSPGTSRYNEQFF TGCGCCAGCAGCAGCCCCGGGACTAGCCGGTACAATGAGCAGTTCTTC
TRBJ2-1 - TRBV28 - CASRDGLSSYNEQFF TGTGCCAGCAGGGACGGACTGAGCTCCTACAATGAGCAGTTCTTC
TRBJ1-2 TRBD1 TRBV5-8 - CASSEKQGRSLYGYTF TGTGCCAGCAGCGAGAAACAGGGGCGCTCCTTGTATGGCTACACCTTC
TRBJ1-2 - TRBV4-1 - CASSQVPQGRNYGYTF TGCGCCAGCAGCCAAGTCCCCCAGGGGCGGAACTATGGCTACACCTTC
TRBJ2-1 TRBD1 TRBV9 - CASSPRQGAFAYNEQFF TGTGCCAGCAGCCCCCGGCAGGGGGCCTTCGCCTACAATGAGCAGTTCTTC
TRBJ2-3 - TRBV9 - CASSALGATDTQYF TGTGCCAGCAGCGCCTTAGGGGCCACAGATACGCAGTATTTT
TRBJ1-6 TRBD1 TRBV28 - CASKKGDRINSPLHF TGTGCCAGCAAAAAGGGGGACAGAATTAATTCACCCCTCCACTTT
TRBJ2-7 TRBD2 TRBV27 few CASSPRLAGKHYEQYF TGTGCCAGCAGTCCCCGACTAGCGGGAAAACACTACGAGCAGTACTTC
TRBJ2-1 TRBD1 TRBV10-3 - CAISDKTDRASEQFF TGTGCCATCAGTGATAAGACGGACAGGGCCAGTGAGCAGTTCTTC
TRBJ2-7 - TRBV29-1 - CSVEAGPRDEQYF TGCAGCGTTGAGGCGGGACCCCGGGACGAGCAGTACTTC
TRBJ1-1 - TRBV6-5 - CASSPAETEAFF TGTGCCAGCAGCCCCGCGGAAACTGAAGCTTTCTTT
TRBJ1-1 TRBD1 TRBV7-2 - CASSRQGSTEAFF TGTGCCAGCAGCAGACAGGGGTCCACTGAAGCTTTCTTT
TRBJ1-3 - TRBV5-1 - CASSLGSAGLFSGNTIYF TGCGCCAGCAGCCTGGGGAGCGCAGGACTTTTCTCTGGAAACACCATATATTTT
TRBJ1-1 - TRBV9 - CASSVVDEGNTEAFF TGTGCCAGCAGCGTTGTCGACGAGGGGAACACTGAAGCTTTCTTT
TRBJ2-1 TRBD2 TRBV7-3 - CASSPLAGVPNEQFF TGTGCCAGCAGCCCGCTAGCGGGAGTACCCAATGAGCAGTTCTTC
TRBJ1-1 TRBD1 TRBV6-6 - CATSSRDSGNTEAFF TGTGCCACCTCTAGCCGGGACAGCGGGAACACTGAAGCTTTCTTT
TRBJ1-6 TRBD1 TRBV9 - CASSVGDRGNFDNSPLHF TGTGCCAGCAGCGTAGGAGACAGGGGGAATTTTGATAATTCACCCCTCCACTTT
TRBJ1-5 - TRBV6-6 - CASSPLGGRDFNQPQHF TGTGCCAGCAGTCCACTGGGGGGACGGGATTTCAATCAGCCCCAGCATTTT
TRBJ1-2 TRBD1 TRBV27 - CASSLSGTVSYGYTF TGTGCCAGCAGTTTATCGGGGACAGTCTCCTATGGCTACACCTTC
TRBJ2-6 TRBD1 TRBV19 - CASSAPRGQGANVLTF TGTGCCAGTAGTGCCCCCCGGGGACAGGGGGCCAACGTCCTGACTTTC
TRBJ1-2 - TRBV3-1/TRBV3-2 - CASSGGSGYTF TGTGCCAGCAGCGGAGGGTCTGGCTACACCTTC
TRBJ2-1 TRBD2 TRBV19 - CASTDSGLAGGQSIEQFF TGTGCCAGTACCGATAGTGGACTAGCGGGAGGGCAATCGATTGAGCAGTTCTTC
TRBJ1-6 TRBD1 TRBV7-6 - CASSLAIGQGAVEPLHF TGTGCCAGCAGCTTAGCGATCGGCCAGGGGGCAGTGGAACCCCTCCACTTT
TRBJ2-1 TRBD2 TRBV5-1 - CASSLAGGSDDEQFF TGCGCCAGCAGCTTGGCCGGCGGGAGTGACGATGAGCAGTTCTTC
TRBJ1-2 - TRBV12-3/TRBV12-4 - CASSLARLLYTF TGTGCCAGCAGTTTGGCCAGACTCCTGTACACCTTC
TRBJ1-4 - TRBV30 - CAWSVTGANEKLFF TGTGCCTGGAGTGTAACGGGGGCTAATGAAAAACTGTTTTTT
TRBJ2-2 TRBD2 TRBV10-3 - CAISASGTSGSRAGELFF TGTGCCATCAGTGCATCCGGGACTAGCGGGAGCCGGGCCGGGGAGCTGTTTTTT
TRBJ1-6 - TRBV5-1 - CASRQDNSPLHF TGCGCCAGTCGACAAGATAATTCACCCCTCCACTTT
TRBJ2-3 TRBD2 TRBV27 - CASSLLAGGPGDTQYF TGTGCCAGCAGTCTACTAGCGGGGGGGCCGGGAGATACGCAGTATTTT
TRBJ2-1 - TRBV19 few CASSLQDGSSYNEQFF TGTGCCAGTAGTCTCCAGGATGGCAGCTCCTACAATGAGCAGTTCTTC
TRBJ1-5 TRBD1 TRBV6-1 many CASSQAGQSNQPQHF TGTGCCAGCAGTCAAGCGGGACAGTCCAATCAGCCCCAGCATTTT
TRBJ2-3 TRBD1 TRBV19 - CASAGGSADTQYF TGTGCCTCGGCAGGGGGTAGCGCAGATACGCAGTATTTT
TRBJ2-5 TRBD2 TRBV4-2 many CASSPRTSGSKDETQYF TGTGCCAGCAGCCCGAGAACTAGCGGGAGTAAGGATGAGACCCAGTACTTC
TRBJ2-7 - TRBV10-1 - CASHAGSSYEQYF TGCGCCTCCCATGCGGGGAGCTCCTACGAGCAGTACTTC
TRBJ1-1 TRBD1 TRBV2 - CASSKGQGVTEAFF TGTGCCAGCAGTAAAGGACAGGGGGTGACTGAAGCTTTCTTT
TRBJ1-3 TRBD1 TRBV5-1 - CASSWSGGSSGNTIYF TGCGCCAGCAGCTGGTCAGGGGGGAGCTCTGGAAACACCATATATTTT
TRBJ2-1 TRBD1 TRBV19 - CASSVLFGTGDNEQFF TGTGCCAGTAGTGTCCTTTTCGGGACAGGTGACAATGAGCAGTTCTTC
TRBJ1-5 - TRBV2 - CASSERGNQPQHF TGTGCCAGCAGTGAGAGGGGCAATCAGCCCCAGCATTTT
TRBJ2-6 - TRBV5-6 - CASSPDPAGAISGANVLTF TGTGCCAGCAGCCCCGACCCTGCGGGGGCCATCTCTGGGGCCAACGTCCTGACTTTC
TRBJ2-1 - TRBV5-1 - CASSFNVPANDNEQFF TGCGCCAGCAGTTTTAACGTCCCCGCTAATGACAATGAGCAGTTCTTC
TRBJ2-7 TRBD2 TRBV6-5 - CASSYSRPGGNYEQYF TGTGCCAGCAGTTACTCGAGACCGGGAGGCAACTACGAGCAGTACTTC